This record looks at one T cell receptor (beta chain) sequence and its context. The data originate from a study of T cell responses to AZD1222 COVID-19 vaccine. Here immunoSEQ multiplex PCR was the method, and the copy in TCRdb shows in-frame clones only, minus some. The table includes under 250,000 clones, 85% to 95% detected once. This sequence originates from an adult in good health. This material consisted of peripheral blood, taken on day 0 of MenACWY control vaccination.

The CDR3 region is CASSSTGSNQPQHF. The CDR3 DNA reads TGTGCCAGCAGCTCAACAGGTAGCAATCAGCCCCAGCATTTT. This chain joins TRBV7-9 and TRBJ1-5; D may be TRBD1 (5 bases). The V and J ends lost 4 bases and 0 bases respectively, with 7 bases between them. CDR3 length equals 14 residues. Germline V CDR1 and CDR2: SEHNR, FQNEAQ (reference sequence).